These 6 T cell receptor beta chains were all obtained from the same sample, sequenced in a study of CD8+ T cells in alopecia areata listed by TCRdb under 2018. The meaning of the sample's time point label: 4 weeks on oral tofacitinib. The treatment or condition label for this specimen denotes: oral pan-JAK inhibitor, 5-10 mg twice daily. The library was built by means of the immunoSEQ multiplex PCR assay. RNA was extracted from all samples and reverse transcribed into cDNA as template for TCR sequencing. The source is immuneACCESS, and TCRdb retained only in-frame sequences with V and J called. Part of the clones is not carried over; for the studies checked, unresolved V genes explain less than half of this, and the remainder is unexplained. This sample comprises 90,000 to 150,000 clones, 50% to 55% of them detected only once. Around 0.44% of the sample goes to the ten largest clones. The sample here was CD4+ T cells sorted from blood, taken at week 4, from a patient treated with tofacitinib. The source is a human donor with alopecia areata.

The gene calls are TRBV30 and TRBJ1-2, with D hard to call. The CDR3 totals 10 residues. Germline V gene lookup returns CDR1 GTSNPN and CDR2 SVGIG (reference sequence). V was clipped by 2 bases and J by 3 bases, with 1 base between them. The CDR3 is CAWSHYGYTF. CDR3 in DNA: TGTGCCTGGAGTCACTATGGCTACACCTTC.

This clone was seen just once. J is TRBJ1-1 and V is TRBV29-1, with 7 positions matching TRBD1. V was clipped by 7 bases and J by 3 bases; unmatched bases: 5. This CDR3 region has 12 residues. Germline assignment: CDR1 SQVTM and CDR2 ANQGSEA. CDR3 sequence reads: CSALTGDTEAFF. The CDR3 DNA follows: TGCAGCGCCCTAACAGGGGACACTGAAGCTTTCTTT.

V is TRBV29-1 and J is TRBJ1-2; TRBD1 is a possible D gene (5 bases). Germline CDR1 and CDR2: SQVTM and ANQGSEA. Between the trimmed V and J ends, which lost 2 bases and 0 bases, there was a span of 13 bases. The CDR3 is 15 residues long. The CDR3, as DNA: TGCAGCGTTGAACCCAGGACACGATCTAACTATGGCTACACCTTC. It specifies CSVEPRTRSNYGYTF.

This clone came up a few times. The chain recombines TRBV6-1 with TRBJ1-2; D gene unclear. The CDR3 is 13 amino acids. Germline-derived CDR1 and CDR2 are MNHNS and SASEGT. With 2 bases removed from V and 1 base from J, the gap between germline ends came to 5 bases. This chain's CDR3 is CASSERSNYGYTF. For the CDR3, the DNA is TGTGCCAGCAGTGAAAGGAGTAACTATGGCTACACCTTC.

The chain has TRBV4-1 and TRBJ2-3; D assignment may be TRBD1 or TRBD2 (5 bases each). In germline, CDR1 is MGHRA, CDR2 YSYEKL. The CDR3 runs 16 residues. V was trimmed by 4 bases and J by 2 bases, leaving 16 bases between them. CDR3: CASSPLGDRYTDTQYF. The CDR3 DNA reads TGCGCCAGCAGCCCCTTGGGAGACAGATACACAGATACGCAGTATTTT.

The CDR3 DNA sequence: TGTGCCAGCAGCCAACCAGGGGAGCGTGGCTACACCTTC. Protein sequence: CASSQPGERGYTF. The rearrangement links TRBV5-4 to TRBJ1-2; D perhaps matches TRBD1 (6 bases). Germline V gene data show CDR1 as SGHNT and CDR2 as YYREEE (reference sequence). The ends were cut back, 4 bases at V and 7 bases at J, with 14 bases in the middle. CDR3 length: 13 residues.